What follows describes a single T cell receptor (beta chain). Its antigen is not identified. This entry comes from a study of early T cells in non-severe SARS-CoV-2 infection. Background on the study: RNA in bulk from unsorted whole blood was sequenced, and chains were unpaired.

Study-wide points: Reliance on VDJdb matching favored anti-spike CD8 responses; private and CD4 specificities were missed.

V was cut by 0 bases and J by 2 bases, with 7 bases left in between. Germline assignment: CDR1 KGHSH and CDR2 LQKENI. CDR3 length equals 14 residues. Separate cDNA molecules each had unique molecular identifiers attached to them. TCRdb re-called the 5' RACE reads with MiXCR, one entry per CDR3 protein. The repertoire holds about 98,000 distinct CDR3 sequences, roughly 11% seen once, with roughly 5% in the top ten. J is TRBJ1-1 and V is TRBV18; unclear D gene. Sequencing was carried out using whole blood. The sequence was obtained from an adult who was a healthcare worker with PCR-confirmed SARS-CoV-2 infection or an uninfected control (not recorded which). CDR3 coding DNA: TGTGCCAGCTCACCACCCGCGGCTAACACTGAAGCTTTCTTT. It translates to CASSPPAANTEAFF. The full variable domain, with the rest looked up from reference TRBV18 and TRBJ1-1, is NAGVMQNPRHLVRRRGQEARLRCSPMKGHSHVYWYRQLPEEGLKFMVYLQKENIIDESGMPKERFSAEFPKEGPSILRIQQVVRGDSAAYFCASSPPAANTEAFFGQGTRLTVV.